These T cell receptor beta chains were read from a single sample in a study of neoadjuvant anti-PD-1 for oral cavity cancer. Libraries were prepared by immunoSEQ multiplex PCR; TCRdb keeps only in-frame clonotypes and omits some of them. The sample carries roughly 68,000 clones, 80% to 90% recorded once. The specimen was PBMCs, collected after nivolumab (anti-PD-1) treatment. The receptors stem from a person aged 35 to 85 with oral cavity squamous cell carcinoma. Both conserved end residues are trimmed from each CDR3.

j_call v_call cdr3_aa
TRBJ2-1 TRBV5-6 ASSLGGGSYNEQF
TRBJ2-1 TRBV6-1 ASSKGTSGNNEQF
TRBJ2-5 TRBV5-1 ASSSRDRRVETQY
TRBJ2-7 TRBV5-4 ASSISGGYEQY
TRBJ2-7 TRBV11-2 ASSSPRTSYEQY
TRBJ2-7 TRBV4-2 ASSSRGVREQY
TRBJ2-3 TRBV7-8 ASSRRGRASTDTQY
TRBJ2-5 TRBV20-1 SAGLGETQY
TRBJ1-1 TRBV7-7 ASSDKQGGLTTEAF
TRBJ1-1 TRBV7-6 ASSYNQNTEAF